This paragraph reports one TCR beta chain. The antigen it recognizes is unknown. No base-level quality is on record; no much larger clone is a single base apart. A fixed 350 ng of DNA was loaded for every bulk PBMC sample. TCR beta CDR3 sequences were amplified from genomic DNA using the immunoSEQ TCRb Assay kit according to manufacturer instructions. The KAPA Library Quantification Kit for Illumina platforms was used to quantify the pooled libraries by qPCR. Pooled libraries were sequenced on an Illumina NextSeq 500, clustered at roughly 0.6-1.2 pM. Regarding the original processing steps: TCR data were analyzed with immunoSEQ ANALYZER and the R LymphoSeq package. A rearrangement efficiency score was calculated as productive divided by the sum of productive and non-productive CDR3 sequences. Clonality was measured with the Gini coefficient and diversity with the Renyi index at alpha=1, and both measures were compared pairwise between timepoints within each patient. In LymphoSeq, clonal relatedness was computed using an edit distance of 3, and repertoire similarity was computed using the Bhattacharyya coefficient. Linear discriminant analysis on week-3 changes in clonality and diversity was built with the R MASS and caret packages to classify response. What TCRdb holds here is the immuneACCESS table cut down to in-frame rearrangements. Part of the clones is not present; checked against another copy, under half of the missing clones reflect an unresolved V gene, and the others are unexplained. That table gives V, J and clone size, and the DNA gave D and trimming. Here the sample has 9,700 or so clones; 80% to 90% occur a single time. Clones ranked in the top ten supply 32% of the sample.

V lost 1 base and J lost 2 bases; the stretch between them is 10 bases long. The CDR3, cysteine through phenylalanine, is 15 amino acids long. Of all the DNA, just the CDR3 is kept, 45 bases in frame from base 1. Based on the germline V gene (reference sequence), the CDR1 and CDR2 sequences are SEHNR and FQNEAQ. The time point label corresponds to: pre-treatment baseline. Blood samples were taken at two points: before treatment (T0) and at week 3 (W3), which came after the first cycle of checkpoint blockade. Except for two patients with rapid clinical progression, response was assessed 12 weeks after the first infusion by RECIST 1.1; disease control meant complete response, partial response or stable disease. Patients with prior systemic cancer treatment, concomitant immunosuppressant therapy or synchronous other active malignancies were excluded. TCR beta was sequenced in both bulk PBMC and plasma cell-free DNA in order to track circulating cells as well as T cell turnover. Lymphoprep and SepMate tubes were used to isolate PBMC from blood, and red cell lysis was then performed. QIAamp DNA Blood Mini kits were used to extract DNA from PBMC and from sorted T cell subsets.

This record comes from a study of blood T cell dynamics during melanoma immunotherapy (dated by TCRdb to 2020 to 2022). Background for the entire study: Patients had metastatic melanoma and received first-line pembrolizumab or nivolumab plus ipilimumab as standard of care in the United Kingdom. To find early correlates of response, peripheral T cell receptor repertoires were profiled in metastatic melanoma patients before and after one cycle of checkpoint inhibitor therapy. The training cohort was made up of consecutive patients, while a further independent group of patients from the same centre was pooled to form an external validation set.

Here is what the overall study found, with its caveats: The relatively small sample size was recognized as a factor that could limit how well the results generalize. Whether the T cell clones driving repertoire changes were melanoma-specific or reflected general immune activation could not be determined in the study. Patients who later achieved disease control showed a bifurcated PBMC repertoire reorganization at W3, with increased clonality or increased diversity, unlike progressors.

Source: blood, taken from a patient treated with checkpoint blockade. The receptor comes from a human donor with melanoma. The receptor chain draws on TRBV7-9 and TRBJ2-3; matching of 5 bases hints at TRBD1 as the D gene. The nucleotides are TGTGCCAGCAGCTTAGGCAGGGCCCCCACAGATACGCAGTATTTT. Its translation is CASSLGRAPTDTQYF.